Each of the 28 T cell receptor beta chains below was sequenced from the same sample in a study of early T cells in non-severe SARS-CoV-2 infection. TCRdb ran MiXCR on the 5' RACE reads and lists one entry per CDR3 protein. Here the sample spans 45,000 to 55,000 distinct CDR3 sequences, roughly 6% being singletons. The source was whole blood, collected at baseline. These receptors were collected from an adult who was a healthcare worker with PCR-confirmed SARS-CoV-2 infection or an uninfected control (not recorded which).

This clonotype was observed many times. This chain joins TRBV7-3 and TRBJ1-1; D ambiguous. Germline V lookup: CDR1 SGHTA, CDR2 FQGTGA. V was clipped by 0 bases and J by 6 bases, with 8 bases between them. CDR3 length: 13 residues. The CDR3 coding sequence is TGTGCCAGCAGCTTAACGCCGTTTGCTGAAGCTTTCTTT. It translates to CASSLTPFAEAFF.

This clonotype was recorded at least ten times. The chain has TRBV7-2 and TRBJ1-5; 8 bases are a match to TRBD1. CDR1 SGHTA and CDR2 FQGNSA come from the germline V gene. The CDR3 extends over 14 amino acids. The ends lost 5 bases at V and 3 bases at J; junction bases unmatched: 3. The chain's CDR3 is CASSAGQANQPQHF. CDR3 DNA: TGTGCCAGCAGCGCGGGACAGGCCAATCAGCCCCAGCATTTT.

The CDR3 spells CASSTPETGGGGEQYF. The CDR3 coding sequence is TGTGCCAGTAGTACCCCAGAGACAGGGGGCGGGGGCGAGCAGTACTTC. J is TRBJ2-7 and V is TRBV19, with TRBD1 matching 10 bases. This CDR3 region has 16 residues. J was trimmed by 6 bases and V by 4 bases; bases with no gene match: 12. Germline CDR1 is LNHDA and CDR2 is SQIVND (reference sequence).

There are many counts of this clonotype. The chain has TRBV19 and TRBJ1-1, with D tentatively TRBD1 (5 bases). Germline-derived CDR1 and CDR2 are LNHDA and SQIVND (reference sequence). The CDR3 loop spans 12 amino acids. V lost 5 bases and J lost 1, with 5 bases in between. CDR3 amino acids: CASSQGNTEAFF. The CDR3 coding sequence is TGTGCCAGTAGTCAGGGGAACACTGAAGCTTTCTTT.

This clonotype was seen ten or more times. V and J are TRBV6-1 and TRBJ1-2; D not certain. The CDR3 has 12 amino acids. Germline CDR1 MNHNS, CDR2 SASEGT. V dropped 8 bases and J dropped 7 bases, with 14 bases sitting between them. CDR3 in amino acids: CASWFGLIGYTF. The DNA of the CDR3 is TGTGCCAGCTGGTTCGGACTGATTGGCTACACCTTC.

There are many counts of this clonotype. The chain carries TRBV7-6 and TRBJ2-1, with 9 positions matching TRBD1. V gave up 5 bases and J gave up 7 bases; unmatched junction bases: 9. The CDR3 is 15 amino acids. The germline V gene encodes CDR1 SGHVS and CDR2 FNYEAQ. The CDR3 spells CASSPGTGKWNEQFF. The CDR3 nucleotides are TGTGCCAGCAGCCCGGGGACAGGGAAGTGGAATGAGCAGTTCTTC.

In this sample, this clonotype turned up many times. The chain carries TRBV29-1 and TRBJ2-1, with 7 bases identical to TRBD2. Germline loops: CDR1 SQVTM, CDR2 ANQGSEA. Losses at the gene ends were 7 bases for V and 4 bases for J; bases not matched to a gene: 10. CDR3 length: 14 residues. CDR3 protein: CSAAPSGKYNEQFF. The CDR3, as DNA: TGCAGCGCCGCCCCGAGCGGGAAGTACAATGAGCAGTTCTTC.

This clonotype was detected many times. V is TRBV6-1 and J is TRBJ1-3; tentatively, D is TRBD1 (6 bases). Germline V gene data show CDR1 as MNHNS and CDR2 as SASEGT. The V end was cut by 6 bases, the J end by 0 bases, with 15 bases between. The CDR3 sequence is 16 residues long. CDR3 in amino acids: CASRSRTVSSGNTIYF. In nucleotides, the CDR3 is TGTGCCAGCAGGAGCCGGACAGTCAGCTCTGGAAACACCATATATTTT.

In regard to this clonotype: A much larger clone lies a single base off, so this may be a read error. The chain combines TRBV11-2 with TRBJ1-1; D ambiguous. Germline CDR1 reads SGHAT; CDR2 reads FQNNGV. The CDR3 length is 15 residues. Trimming cost V 5 bases and J 3 bases, with 16 bases left between them. CDR3 in amino acids: CASSQGGLTDTEAFF. In DNA, the CDR3 is TGTGCCAGCAGCCAAGGTGGGTTGACGGACACTGAAGCTTTCTTT.

This clonotype was observed a few times. This rearrangement joins TRBV7-9 to TRBJ2-3, with D possibly TRBD2 on 6 matching bases. Trimming removed 6 bases at V and 1 base at J, with 14 bases between. The CDR3 has 15 amino acids. From germline, CDR1 is SEHNR and CDR2 FQNEAQ (reference sequence). CDR3 DNA: TGTGCCAGCAGTCGTCTACCGGGGGGCACAGATACGCAGTATTTT. This encodes CASSRLPGGTDTQYF.

This clonotype was seen ten or more times. V and J are TRBV3-1 and TRBJ2-7; 11 bases agree with TRBD2. The CDR3 is 15 residues long. The J segment lost 3 bases and the V segment lost 4 bases, leaving 5 bases of the junction unmatched. Germline V CDR1 and CDR2: LGHDT, YNNKEL (reference sequence). The CDR3, as DNA: TGTGCCAGCAGCCGCCCACTAGCGGGGGTCTACGAGCAGTACTTC. Residues: CASSRPLAGVYEQYF.

Many counts were recorded for this clonotype. The gene calls are TRBV11-2 and TRBJ2-1; D is possibly TRBD2 (7 bases). Between the trimmed V and J ends, which lost 2 bases and 3 bases, there was a span of 11 bases. The CDR3 contains 15 residues. CDR1 is SGHAT and CDR2 is FQNNGV in the germline V gene. The CDR3 DNA sequence: TGTGCCAGCAGCTTAACGGGGGGCGGCTACAATGAGCAGTTCTTC. Amino acids: CASSLTGGGYNEQFF. Drawing the rest from reference TRBV11-2 and TRBJ2-1, the complete variable domain is EAGVAQSPRYKIIEKRQSVAFWCNPISGHATLYWYQQILGQGPKLLIQFQNNGVVDDSQLPKDRFSAERLKGVDSTLKIQPAKLEDSAVYLCASSLTGGGYNEQFFGPGTRLTVL.

This clonotype appeared many times. V is TRBV7-9 and J is TRBJ1-2, with no clear D. The CDR3 loop spans 12 amino acids. The V gene lost 4 bases and the J gene lost 7 bases, with 10 bases spanning the gap. The germline CDR1 and CDR2 sequences are SEHNR and FQNEAQ (reference sequence). The CDR3 region has the DNA TGTGCCAGCAGCTCGGACGGGTTTGGCTACACCTTC. It translates to CASSSDGFGYTF. The full variable domain, in which reference TRBV7-9 and TRBJ1-2 provide the parts outside the CDR3, is DTGVSQNPRHKITKRGQNVTFRCDPISEHNRLYWYRQTLGQGPEFLTYFQNEAQLEKSRLLSDRFSAERPKGSFSTLEIQRTEQGDSAMYLCASSSDGFGYTFGSGTRLTVV.

In this sample, this clonotype turned up a few times. This rearrangement joins TRBV27 to TRBJ2-7, with D possibly matching TRBD2 (6 bases). This CDR3 comprises 13 residues. CDR1 and CDR2 (germline): MNHEY, SMNVEV (reference sequence). Trimming stripped 6 bases from V and 0 bases from J, with 9 bases between. The CDR3 protein is CASSWRDSYEQYF. CDR3 bases: TGTGCCAGCAGCTGGCGGGACTCCTACGAGCAGTACTTC.

This clonotype was observed at least ten times. The rearrangement links TRBV6-5 to TRBJ1-6; D is undetermined. The germline gives CDR1 MNHEY, CDR2 SVGAGI. Between the trimmed V and J ends, which lost 0 bases and 0 bases, there was a span of 6 bases. CDR3 length: 16 amino acids. The CDR3 DNA reads TGTGCCAGCAGTTACTCGGATAGCTCCTATAATTCACCCCTCCACTTT. Its translation: CASSYSDSSYNSPLHF.

This clonotype has at least ten counts. The chain is built from TRBV7-2 and TRBJ1-2; TRBD1 agrees at 7 bases. Germline CDR1 reads SGHTA; CDR2 reads FQGNSA. The CDR3 totals 17 residues. J lost 2 bases, V lost 1 base, and 10 bases had no gene match. This CDR3 reads CASSLERAGGVNYGYTF. The DNA for the CDR3 is TGTGCCAGCAGCTTAGAGCGCGCAGGGGGAGTGAACTATGGCTACACCTTC.

This clonotype was seen repeatedly, ten times or more. The genes are TRBV7-8 and TRBJ2-5, with D maybe TRBD2 (6 bases). In germline, CDR1 is SGHVS, CDR2 FQNEAQ. The CDR3 length is 16 residues. V shed 4 bases and J shed 2 bases, with 17 bases lying between them. The CDR3 protein is CASSSLGGVRQETQYF. DNA of the CDR3: TGTGCCAGCAGCTCCCTGGGCGGGGTGAGGCAAGAGACCCAGTACTTC.

The rearrangement uses TRBV7-2 and TRBJ2-7; 10 bases match TRBD2. Germline CDR1 is SGHTA and CDR2 is FQGNSA. J gave up 2 bases and V 1 base, and 5 bases lay outside the gene matches. This CDR3 has 16 residues. The CDR3 here is CASSLDSGGTAYEQYF. The CDR3 nucleotides read TGTGCCAGCAGCTTAGATAGCGGGGGGACTGCCTACGAGCAGTACTTC.

This clonotype has at least ten counts. This chain uses TRBV9 with TRBJ1-4; 12 nucleotides line up with TRBD1. After removal of 3 bases from V and 7 bases from J, the junction contained 4 bases not matched to a gene. Germline V gene lookup returns CDR1 SGDLS and CDR2 YYNGEE. CDR3 size: 15 residues. CDR3 nucleotide sequence: TGTGCCAGCAGCGCGGGGACAGGGGGCTTTGAAAAACTGTTTTTT. Translation gives CASSAGTGGFEKLFF.

This clonotype has at least ten counts. The chain joins TRBV11-3 to TRBJ1-1; maybe TRBD1 (5 bases). From germline, CDR1 is SGHNT and CDR2 YENEEA. Trimming pared 5 bases from V and 4 bases from J, leaving 14 bases between. There are 14 residues in the CDR3. The DNA of the CDR3 is TGTGCCAGCAGCCCAAGAAGTGGGGCCACTGAAGCTTTCTTT. This encodes CASSPRSGATEAFF.

The sample holds many counts of this clonotype. The rearrangement links TRBV11-3 to TRBJ2-3, with 15 bases aligning to TRBD2. With 5 bases clipped from V and 4 bases from J, the junction kept 4 bases outside the gene matches. The CDR3 is made up of 16 amino acids. Germline values: CDR1 SGHNT, CDR2 YENEEA. The CDR3 loop reads CASSTRTSGGADTQYF. In nucleotides, the CDR3 is TGTGCCAGCAGCACCAGGACTAGCGGGGGGGCAGATACGCAGTATTTT.

The table lists this clonotype with a few counts. This rearrangement joins TRBV10-3 to TRBJ1-2; 8 positions agree with TRBD1. The CDR3 loop spans 16 amino acids. Germline CDR1 ENHRY, CDR2 SYGVKD. The trim removed 3 bases at V and 1 base at J, leaving 7 bases unmatched. DNA for the CDR3: TGTGCCATCAGTGATTCAGGGGGCAGCGATAACTATGGCTACACCTTC. It is translated as CAISDSGGSDNYGYTF.

The table lists this clonotype with many counts. This chain connects TRBV27 to TRBJ2-1, with D uncertain. Looked up from germline, CDR1 is MNHEY and CDR2 is SMNVEV (reference sequence). The CDR3 has 15 residues. Deletions cut 5 bases from V and 0 bases from J, with 11 bases between. CDR3 nucleotide sequence: TGTGCCAGCAGTGGCACCCGACGCTCCTACAATGAGCAGTTCTTC. This codes for CASSGTRRSYNEQFF.

This clonotype came up many times. J is TRBJ2-1 and V is TRBV10-1; perhaps TRBD2 as D (6 bases). There are 14 residues in the CDR3. Germline V lookup: CDR1 WNHNN, CDR2 SYGVQD (reference sequence). Trimming left V 8 bases short and J 3 bases short, with 14 bases between. CDR3 nucleotide sequence: TGCGCCAGCTCCTCAGGCGGGGTCTACAATGAGCAGTTCTTC. The encoded protein is CASSSGGVYNEQFF.

V gene TRBV28 combines with J gene TRBJ2-7; 11 positions match TRBD1. In germline, CDR1 is MDHEN, CDR2 SYDVKM. The CDR3 extends over 15 amino acids. Trimming removed 5 bases from V and 3 bases from J; junction bases left unmatched: 6. CDR3: CASSKWTGGDYEQYF. CDR3 DNA: TGTGCCAGCAGTAAGTGGACAGGGGGCGACTACGAGCAGTACTTC.

The chain couples TRBV3-1 to TRBJ2-7; D is unresolved. The CDR3 spans 11 residues. In germline, CDR1 is LGHDT, CDR2 YNNKEL (reference sequence). The V end was cut by 4 bases, the J end by 6 bases, with 7 bases between. Written as DNA, the CDR3 is TGTGCCAGCAGCCGCCCATTCGAGCAGTACTTC. It translates to CASSRPFEQYF.

This clonotype came up a few times. The chain links TRBV5-1 to TRBJ2-7, with D perhaps matching TRBD2 (6 bases). Germline CDR1 and CDR2: SGHRS and YFSETQ. There are 13 residues in the CDR3. Trimming took off 3 bases at V and 7 bases at J, with 14 bases between the two ends. CDR3 sequence: CASSSGTAGEQYF. CDR3 DNA sequence: TGCGCCAGCAGCTCCGGGACGGCGGGGGAGCAGTACTTC. The full variable domain, its missing parts supplied by reference TRBV5-1 and TRBJ2-7, is KAGVTQTPRYLIKTRGQQVTLSCSPISGHRSVSWYQQTPGQGLQFLFEYFSETQRNKGNFPGRFSGRQFSNSRSEMNVSTLELGDSALYLCASSSGTAGEQYFGPGTRLTVT.

The genes are TRBV4-1 and TRBJ2-1, with 8 bases aligning to TRBD1. CDR3 length equals 16 residues. CDR1 is MGHRA and CDR2 is YSYEKL in the germline V gene. Trimming removed 0 bases from V and 8 bases from J; junction bases left unmatched: 9. This CDR3 reads CASSQDPDRVYDEQFF. In nucleotides, the CDR3 is TGCGCCAGCAGCCAAGATCCGGACAGGGTATATGATGAGCAGTTCTTC.